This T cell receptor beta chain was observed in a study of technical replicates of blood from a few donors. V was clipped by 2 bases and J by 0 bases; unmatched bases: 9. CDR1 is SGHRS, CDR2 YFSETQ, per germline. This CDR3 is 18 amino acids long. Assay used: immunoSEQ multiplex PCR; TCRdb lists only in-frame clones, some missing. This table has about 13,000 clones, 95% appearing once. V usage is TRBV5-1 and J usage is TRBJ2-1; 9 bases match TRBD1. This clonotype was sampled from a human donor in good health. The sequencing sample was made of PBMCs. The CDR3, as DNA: TGCGCCAGCAGCTTACAGGGGGCCCCCGTTAGCTCCTACAATGAGCAGTTCTTC. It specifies CASSLQGAPVSSYNEQFF.